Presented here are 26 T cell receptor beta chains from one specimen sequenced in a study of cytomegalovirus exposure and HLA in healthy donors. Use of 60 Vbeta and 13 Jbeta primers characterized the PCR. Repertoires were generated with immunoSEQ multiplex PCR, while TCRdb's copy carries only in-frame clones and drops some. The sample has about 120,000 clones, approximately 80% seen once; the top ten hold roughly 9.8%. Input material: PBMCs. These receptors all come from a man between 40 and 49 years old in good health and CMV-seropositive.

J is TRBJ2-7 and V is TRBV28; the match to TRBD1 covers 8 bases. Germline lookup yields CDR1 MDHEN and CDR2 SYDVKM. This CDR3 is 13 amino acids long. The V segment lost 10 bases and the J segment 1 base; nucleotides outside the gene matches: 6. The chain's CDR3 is CATGQDSSYEQYF. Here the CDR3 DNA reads TGTGCCACGGGACAGGATTCTTCCTACGAGCAGTACTTC.

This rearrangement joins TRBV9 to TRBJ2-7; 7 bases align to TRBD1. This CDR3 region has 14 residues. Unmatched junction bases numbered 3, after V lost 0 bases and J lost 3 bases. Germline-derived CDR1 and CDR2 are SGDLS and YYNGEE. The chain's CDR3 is CASSVAQGDYEQYF. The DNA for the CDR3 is TGTGCCAGCAGCGTAGCGCAGGGGGACTACGAGCAGTACTTC.

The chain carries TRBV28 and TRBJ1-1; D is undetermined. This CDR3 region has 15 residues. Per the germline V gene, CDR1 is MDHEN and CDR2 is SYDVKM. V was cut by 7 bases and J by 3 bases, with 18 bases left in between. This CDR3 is CASTLATSGDTEAFF. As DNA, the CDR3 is TGTGCCAGCACTCTAGCGACCTCCGGGGACACTGAAGCTTTCTTT.

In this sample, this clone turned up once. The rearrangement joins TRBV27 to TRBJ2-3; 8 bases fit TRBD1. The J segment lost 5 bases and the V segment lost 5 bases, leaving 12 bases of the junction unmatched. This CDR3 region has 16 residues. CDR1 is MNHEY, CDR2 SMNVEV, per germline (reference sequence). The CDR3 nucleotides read TGTGCCAGCAGTCCCCTGGGGGTCAGGGGGCTAGATACGCAGTATTTT. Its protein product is CASSPLGVRGLDTQYF.

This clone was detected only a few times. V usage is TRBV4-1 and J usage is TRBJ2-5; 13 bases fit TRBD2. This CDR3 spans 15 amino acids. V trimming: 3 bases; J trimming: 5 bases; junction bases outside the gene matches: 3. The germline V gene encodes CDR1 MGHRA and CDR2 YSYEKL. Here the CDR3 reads CASSHTSGGAETQYF. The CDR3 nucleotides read TGCGCCAGCAGCCATACTAGCGGGGGGGCTGAGACCCAGTACTTC.

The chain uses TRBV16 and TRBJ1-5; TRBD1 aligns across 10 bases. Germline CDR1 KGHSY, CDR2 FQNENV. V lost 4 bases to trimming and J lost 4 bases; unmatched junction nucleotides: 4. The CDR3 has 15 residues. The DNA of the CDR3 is TGTGCCAGCAGCCGTCGACAGGGGGCGAATCAGCCCCAGCATTTT. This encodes CASSRRQGANQPQHF.

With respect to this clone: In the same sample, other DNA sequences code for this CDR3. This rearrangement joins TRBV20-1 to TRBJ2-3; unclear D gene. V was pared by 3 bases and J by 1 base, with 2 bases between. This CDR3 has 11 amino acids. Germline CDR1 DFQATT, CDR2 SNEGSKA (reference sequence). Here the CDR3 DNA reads TGCAGTGCTAGCGGCACAGATACGCAGTATTTT. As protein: CSASGTDTQYF.

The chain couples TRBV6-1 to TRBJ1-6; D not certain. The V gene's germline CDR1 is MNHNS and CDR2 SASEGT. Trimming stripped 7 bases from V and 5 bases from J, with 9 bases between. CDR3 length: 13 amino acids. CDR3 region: CASTYLDNSPLHF. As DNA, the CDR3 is TGTGCCAGCACATATCTAGATAATTCACCCCTCCACTTT.

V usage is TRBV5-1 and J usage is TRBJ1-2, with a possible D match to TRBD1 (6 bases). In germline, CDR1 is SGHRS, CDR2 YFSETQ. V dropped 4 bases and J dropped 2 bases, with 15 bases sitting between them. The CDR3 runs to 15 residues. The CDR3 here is CASSPGTPLNYGYTF. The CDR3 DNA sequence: TGCGCCAGCAGCCCGGGGACACCGCTCAACTATGGCTACACCTTC. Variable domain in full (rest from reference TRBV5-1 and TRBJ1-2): KAGVTQTPRYLIKTRGQQVTLSCSPISGHRSVSWYQQTPGQGLQFLFEYFSETQRNKGNFPGRFSGRQFSNSRSEMNVSTLELGDSALYLCASSPGTPLNYGYTFGSGTRLTVV.

The DNA for the CDR3 is TGCGCCAGCAGCTTGGTACTAGCGGGGCCCTCCTACGAGCAGTACTTC. Its translation is CASSLVLAGPSYEQYF. The chain couples TRBV5-1 to TRBJ2-7; 10 bases line up with TRBD2. Trimming removed 0 bases from V and 0 bases from J; junction bases left unmatched: 3. This CDR3 contains 16 residues. Germline CDR1 SGHRS, CDR2 YFSETQ. Based on the CDR3 plus reference TRBV5-1 and TRBJ2-7, the full variable domain is KAGVTQTPRYLIKTRGQQVTLSCSPISGHRSVSWYQQTPGQGLQFLFEYFSETQRNKGNFPGRFSGRQFSNSRSEMNVSTLELGDSALYLCASSLVLAGPSYEQYFGPGTRLTVT.

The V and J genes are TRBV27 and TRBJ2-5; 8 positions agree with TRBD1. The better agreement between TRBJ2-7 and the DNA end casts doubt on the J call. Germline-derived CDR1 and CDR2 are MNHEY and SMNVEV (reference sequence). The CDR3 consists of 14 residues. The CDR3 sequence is CASSWTGSSYEQYF. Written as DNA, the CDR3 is TGTGCCAGCAGTTGGACAGGGAGCTCCTACGAGCAGTACTTC.

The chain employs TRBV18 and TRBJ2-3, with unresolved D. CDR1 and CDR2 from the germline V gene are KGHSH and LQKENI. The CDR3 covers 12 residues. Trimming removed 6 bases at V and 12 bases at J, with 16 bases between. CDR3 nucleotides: TGTGCCAGCTCTTCTCGCGGAGAAATCCAGTATTTT. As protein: CASSSRGEIQYF.

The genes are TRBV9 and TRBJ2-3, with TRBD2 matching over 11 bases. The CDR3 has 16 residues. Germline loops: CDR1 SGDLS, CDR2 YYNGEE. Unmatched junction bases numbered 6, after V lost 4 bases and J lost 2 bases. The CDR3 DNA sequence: TGTGCCAGCAGCTCCGGGACTAGCGGATTCACAGATACGCAGTATTTT. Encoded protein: CASSSGTSGFTDTQYF. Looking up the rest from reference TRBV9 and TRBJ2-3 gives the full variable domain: DSGVTQTPKHLITATGQRVTLRCSPRSGDLSVYWYQQSLDQGLQFLIQYYNGEERAKGNILERFSAQQFPDLHSELNLSSLELGDSALYFCASSSGTSGFTDTQYFGPGTRLTVL.

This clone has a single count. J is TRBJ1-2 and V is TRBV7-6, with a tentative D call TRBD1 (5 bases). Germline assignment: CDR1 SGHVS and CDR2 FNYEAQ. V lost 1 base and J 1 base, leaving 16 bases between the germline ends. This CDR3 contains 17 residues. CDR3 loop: CASSLGTKRLFNYGYTF. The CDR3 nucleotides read TGTGCCAGCAGCTTAGGGACAAAGCGCCTTTTTAACTATGGCTACACCTTC.

The CDR3 region has the DNA TGTGCCAGTAGTCGACAGGGGGAGTACGAGCAGTACTTC. It yields the protein CASSRQGEYEQYF. V and J are TRBV19 and TRBJ2-7; TRBD1 agrees at 9 bases. Germline V lookup: CDR1 LNHDA, CDR2 SQIVND (reference sequence). Unmatched junction bases numbered 3, after V lost 5 bases and J lost 4 bases. The CDR3 loop spans 13 amino acids.

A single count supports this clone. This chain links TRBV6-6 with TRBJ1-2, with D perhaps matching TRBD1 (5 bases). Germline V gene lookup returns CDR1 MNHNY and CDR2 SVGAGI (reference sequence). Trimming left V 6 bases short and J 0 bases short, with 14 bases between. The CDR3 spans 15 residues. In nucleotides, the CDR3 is TGTGCCAGCAGCACTGGGGGGGGGTCTAACTATGGCTACACCTTC. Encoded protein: CASSTGGGSNYGYTF.

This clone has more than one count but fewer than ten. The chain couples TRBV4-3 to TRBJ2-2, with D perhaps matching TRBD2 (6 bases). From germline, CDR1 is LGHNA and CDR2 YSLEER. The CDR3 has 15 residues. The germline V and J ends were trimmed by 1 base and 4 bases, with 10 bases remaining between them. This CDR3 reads CASSQGRRATGELFF. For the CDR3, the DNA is TGCGCCAGCAGCCAAGGCCGGAGGGCCACCGGGGAGCTGTTTTTT.

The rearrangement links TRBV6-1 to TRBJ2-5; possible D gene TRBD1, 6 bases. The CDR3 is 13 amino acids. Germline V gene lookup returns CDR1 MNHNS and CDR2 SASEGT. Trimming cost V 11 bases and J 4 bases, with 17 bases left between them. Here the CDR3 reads CAAGARMGETQYF. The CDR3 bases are TGTGCCGCAGGGGCCCGGATGGGAGAGACCCAGTACTTC.

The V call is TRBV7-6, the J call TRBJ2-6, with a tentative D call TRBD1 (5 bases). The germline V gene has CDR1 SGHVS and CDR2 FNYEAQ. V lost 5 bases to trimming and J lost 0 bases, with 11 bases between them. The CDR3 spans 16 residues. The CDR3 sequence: CASSPRQSSGANVLTF. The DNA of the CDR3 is TGTGCCAGCAGCCCGAGACAGAGCTCTGGGGCCAACGTCCTGACTTTC.

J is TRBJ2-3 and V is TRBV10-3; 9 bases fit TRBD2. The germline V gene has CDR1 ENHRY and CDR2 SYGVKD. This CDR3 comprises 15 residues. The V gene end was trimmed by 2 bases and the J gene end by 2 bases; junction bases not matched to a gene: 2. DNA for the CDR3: TGTGCCATCAGTGAGGGCGGGGGGGACACAGATACGCAGTATTTT. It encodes CAISEGGGDTDTQYF.

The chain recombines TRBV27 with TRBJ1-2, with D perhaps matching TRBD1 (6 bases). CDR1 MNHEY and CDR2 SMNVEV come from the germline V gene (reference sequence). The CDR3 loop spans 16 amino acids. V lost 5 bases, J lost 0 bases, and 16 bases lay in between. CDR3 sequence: CASSPRGRGTNYGYTF. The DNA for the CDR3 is TGTGCCAGCAGTCCCCGGGGCAGGGGAACTAACTATGGCTACACCTTC.

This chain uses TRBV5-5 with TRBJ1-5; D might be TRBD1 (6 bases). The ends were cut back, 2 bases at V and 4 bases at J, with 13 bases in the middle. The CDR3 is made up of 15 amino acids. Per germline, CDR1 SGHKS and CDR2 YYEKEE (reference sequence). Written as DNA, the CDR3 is TGTGCCAGCAGCTTCTCACAGGGAGCTAATCAGCCCCAGCATTTT. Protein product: CASSFSQGANQPQHF.

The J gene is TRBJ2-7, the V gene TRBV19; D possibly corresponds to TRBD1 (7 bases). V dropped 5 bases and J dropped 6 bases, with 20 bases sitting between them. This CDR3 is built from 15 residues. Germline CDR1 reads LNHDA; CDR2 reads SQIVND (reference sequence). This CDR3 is CASSPTAAGGSEQYF. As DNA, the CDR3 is TGTGCCAGTAGTCCCACGGCTGCAGGGGGGAGCGAGCAGTACTTC. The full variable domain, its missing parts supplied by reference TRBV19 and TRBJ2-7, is DGGITQSPKYLFRKEGQNVTLSCEQNLNHDAMYWYRQDPGQGLRLIYYSQIVNDFQKGDIAEGYSVSREKKESFPLTVTSAQKNPTAFYLCASSPTAAGGSEQYFGPGTRLTVT.

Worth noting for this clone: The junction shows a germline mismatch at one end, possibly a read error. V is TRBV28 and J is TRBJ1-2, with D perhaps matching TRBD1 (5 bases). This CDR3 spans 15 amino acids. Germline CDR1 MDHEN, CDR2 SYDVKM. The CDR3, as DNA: TGTGCCAGCAGCCCTGGGGGGGAGGTGGACTATGGCCACACCTTC. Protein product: CASSPGGEVDYGHTF.

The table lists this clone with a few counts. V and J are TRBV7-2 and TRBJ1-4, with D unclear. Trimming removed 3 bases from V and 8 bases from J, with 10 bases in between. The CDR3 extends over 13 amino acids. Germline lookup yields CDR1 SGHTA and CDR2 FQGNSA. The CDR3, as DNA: TGTGCCAGCAGCTTGTCGGTTTGGGAAAAACTGTTTTTT. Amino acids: CASSLSVWEKLFF.

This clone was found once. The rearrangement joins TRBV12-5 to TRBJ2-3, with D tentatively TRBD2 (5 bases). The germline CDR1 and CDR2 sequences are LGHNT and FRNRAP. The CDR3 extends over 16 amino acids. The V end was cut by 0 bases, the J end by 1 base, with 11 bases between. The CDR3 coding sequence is TGTGCTAGTGGTTTGGTAGGTGCAGCGGGCACAGATACGCAGTATTTT. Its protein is CASGLVGAAGTDTQYF.